This is a list of T cell receptor beta chains from one sample in a study of cytomegalovirus exposure and HLA in healthy donors. Assay: immunoSEQ multiplex PCR; the TCRdb copy retains only in-frame clones and omits some. The repertoire holds about 160,000 clones, with about two thirds as singletons. Material for sequencing was PBMCs. The receptors stem from a woman aged 25 to 39 in good health and CMV-seronegative. The CDR3 runs from the conserved cysteine through the conserved F or W. The D gene is left open where the match is weak. Size tells how often a clone was seen (once, few, many) or the class of an expanded clone, and some rows leave it out.

clone size,V gene,D gene,J gene,CDR3 protein,CDR3 DNA
once,TRBV4-2,-,TRBJ2-3,CASSQEDIAGHTDTQYF,TGTGCCAGCAGCCAGGAAGATATTGCGGGGCACACAGATACGCAGTATTTT
-,TRBV14,TRBD1,TRBJ1-1,CASSRGDRGLAVSTEAFF,TGTGCCAGCAGCAGAGGGGACAGGGGGCTAGCGGTTAGCACTGAAGCTTTCTTT
-,TRBV7-9,-,TRBJ2-3,CASSNPPGRWDKRTDTQYF,TGTGCCAGCAGCAACCCCCCCGGGCGGTGGGACAAACGCACAGATACGCAGTATTTT
-,TRBV6-4,-,TRBJ2-1,CASSDGQGGNEQFF,TGTGCCAGCAGTGACGGGCAGGGTGGCAATGAGCAGTTCTTC
-,TRBV28,-,TRBJ2-5,CASSSRVPGRETQYF,TGTGCCAGCAGTTCGCGGGTCCCGGGTCGCGAGACCCAGTACTTC
-,TRBV4-3,-,TRBJ2-7,CASSQATGSYEQYF,TGCGCCAGCAGCCAAGCGACGGGTTCCTACGAGCAGTACTTC
few,TRBV7-3,TRBD2,TRBJ2-2,CASSLGGIGAGELFF,TGTGCCAGCAGCTTGGGGGGGATAGGAGCCGGGGAGCTGTTTTTT
-,TRBV28,TRBD2,TRBJ2-1,CASSLQSGMDYNEQFF,TGTGCCAGCAGTCTTCAAAGCGGGATGGACTACAATGAGCAGTTCTTC
-,TRBV4-1,TRBD1,TRBJ1-2,CASSQGQYYGYTF,TGCGCCAGCAGCCAGGGACAGTACTATGGCTACACCTTC
-,TRBV9,TRBD1,TRBJ1-1,CASSDPRGQMNTEAFF,TGTGCCAGCAGCGACCCCCGGGGACAGATGAACACTGAAGCTTTCTTT
-,TRBV5-1,-,TRBJ1-1,CASSLAGGWTEAFF,TGCGCCAGCAGCTTGGCGGGGGGCTGGACTGAAGCTTTCTTT
-,TRBV5-6,-,TRBJ1-2,CASSSPEGWDGYTF,TGTGCCAGCAGCTCTCCCGAGGGCTGGGATGGCTACACCTTC
-,TRBV6-5,TRBD1,TRBJ1-4,CASSYSGTGIEKLEF,TGTGCCAGCAGTTACTCGGGGACAGGGATAGAAAAACTGGAGTTT
-,TRBV29-1,-,TRBJ2-7,CSVEVEASVAYEQYF,TGCAGCGTTGAAGTTGAGGCGAGCGTAGCCTACGAGCAGTACTTC
-,TRBV4-2,-,TRBJ2-7,CASSQDLSEYYEQYF,TGTGCCAGCAGCCAAGATCTGAGCGAATACTACGAGCAGTACTTC
-,TRBV9,TRBD1,TRBJ1-6,CASSGARTGLSPLHF,TGTGCCAGCAGCGGAGCACGGACAGGACTCTCCCCCCTCCACTTT
-,TRBV28,-,TRBJ2-7,CASSLYTYEQYF,TGTGCCAGCAGTTTGTACACATACGAGCAGTACTTC
few,TRBV4-3,-,TRBJ2-3,CASSQVTGGDTQYF,TGCGCCAGCAGCCAAGTCACCGGAGGGGATACGCAGTATTTT
once,TRBV7-2,TRBD2,TRBJ2-1,CASSLGTSGMGYEQFF,TGTGCCAGCAGCCTTGGGACTAGCGGGATGGGTTATGAGCAGTTCTTC
few,TRBV7-3,-,TRBJ2-1,CASSPGHSSYNEQFF,TGTGCCAGCAGCCCAGGACACAGCTCCTACAATGAGCAGTTCTTC
-,TRBV29-1,TRBD1,TRBJ2-7,CSVAETGYGEQYF,TGCAGCGTTGCCGAGACAGGGTACGGCGAGCAGTACTTC
-,TRBV4-1,-,TRBJ1-6,CASSQLPRGLNSPLHF,TGCGCCAGCAGCCAGCTGCCCCGGGGGTTGAACTCACCCCTCCACTTT
-,TRBV11-2,-,TRBJ1-2,CASSLREEGHGYTF,TGTGCCAGCAGCTTACGGGAGGAGGGCCATGGCTACACCTTC
-,TRBV28,TRBD2,TRBJ2-2,CASSLAGIAGGELFF,TGTGCCAGCAGTTTAGCGGGGATAGCGGGCGGGGAGCTGTTTTTT
few,TRBV9,TRBD2,TRBJ2-3,CASSGRTSGLTDTQYF,TGTGCCAGCAGCGGAAGGACTAGCGGGCTTACAGATACGCAGTATTTT
-,TRBV15,-,TRBJ1-1,CATSRGEGVTEAFF,TGTGCCACCAGCAGAGGGGAGGGGGTCACTGAAGCTTTCTTT
few,TRBV7-7,-,TRBJ2-3,CASSAGRNTDTQYF,TGTGCCAGCAGCGCAGGCCGGAATACAGATACGCAGTATTTT
-,TRBV2,TRBD1,TRBJ2-5,CASSADRGETQYF,TGTGCCAGCAGCGCGGACAGGGGAGAGACCCAGTACTTC
-,TRBV4-2,TRBD1,TRBJ2-1,CASSQWDRNNNEQFF,TGTGCCAGCAGCCAGTGGGACAGAAACAACAATGAGCAGTTCTTC
few,TRBV7-6,-,TRBJ2-7,CASSSPGTYEQYF,TGTGCCAGCAGCTCTCCCGGGACCTACGAGCAGTACTTC
-,TRBV5-5,-,TRBJ1-1,CASSQMNTEAFF,TGTGCCAGCAGTCAAATGAACACTGAAGCTTTCTTT
few,TRBV6-6,TRBD1,TRBJ1-4,CASSFRQGNEKLFF,TGTGCCAGCAGTTTCAGACAGGGTAATGAAAAACTGTTTTTT
once,TRBV6-5,TRBD1,TRBJ1-1,CASSHRQGQAFF,TGTGCCAGCAGCCATCGACAGGGTCAAGCTTTCTTT
once,TRBV30,-,TRBJ1-1,CAWSERGEAEAFF,TGTGCCTGGAGTGAAAGGGGTGAAGCTGAAGCTTTCTTT
-,TRBV6-1,-,TRBJ1-1,CASSYPDTEAFF,TGTGCCAGCAGCTATCCCGACACTGAAGCTTTCTTT
few,TRBV7-9,-,TRBJ1-2,CSSSPPWGVSVSSGYTF,TGTTCCAGCAGCCCACCCTGGGGAGTGTCGGTGTCGAGTGGCTACACCTTC
-,TRBV7-9,TRBD1,TRBJ1-2,CASSLGQASAYGYTF,TGTGCCAGCAGCTTGGGACAGGCAAGCGCCTATGGCTACACCTTC
few,TRBV4-2,-,TRBJ2-3,CASSPGVLTDTQYF,TGTGCCAGCAGCCCGGGGGTCCTCACAGATACGCAGTATTTT